This T cell receptor beta chain came from a study of Tregs in tolerant kidney transplant recipients. The germline CDR1 and CDR2 sequences are KGHSH and LQKENI. V lost 3 bases to trimming and J lost 3 bases, with 15 bases between them. The CDR3 covers 16 residues. Some clones are missing from TCRdb's copy, which holds only in-frame ones; the method was immunoSEQ multiplex PCR. Of under 300,000 clones in the sample, 65% to 85% were seen once. Material: CD4+ T cells from blood. The source is a human donor in good health. V is TRBV18 and J is TRBJ1-5; D may be TRBD1 (5 bases). CDR3 sequence: CASSPAGVRYNQPQHF. In DNA, the CDR3 is TGTGCCAGCTCACCTGCGGGGGTTCGGTACAATCAGCCCCAGCATTTT.